This T cell receptor (beta chain) came from a study of cytomegalovirus exposure and HLA in healthy donors. Comment on this clone: No antigen is known for it.

Researchers ran the PCR with 60 Vbeta and 13 Jbeta primers. Sequenced by immunoSEQ multiplex PCR; TCRdb stores in-frame clones only, minus some. The sample includes 200,000 to 250,000 clones, roughly 79% of them seen just once. Trimming pared 5 bases from V and 4 bases from J, leaving 12 bases between. This CDR3 is built from 15 residues. In germline, CDR1 is LNHDA, CDR2 SQIVND (reference sequence). Study conclusions and caveats: Other equally common chains were less clonally expanded than HLA-associated TCR beta chains, a later analysis showed. TCR beta V segments were, for the most part, productive about 90% or about 30% of the time in an earlier analysis. Associated with cytomegalovirus, according to the listing, were 170 or so TCR beta chains.

The TCR was taken from a woman aged 40 to 50 in good health and CMV-seronegative. The specimen sequenced was PBMCs. The chain couples TRBV19 to TRBJ1-6; D is unclear. The CDR3 reads CASSVDGGYNSPLHF. As DNA, the CDR3 is TGTGCCAGTAGTGTGGACGGAGGGTATAATTCACCCCTCCACTTT.